The clone carrying this T cell receptor (beta chain) appeared a few times. J was trimmed by 10 bases and V by 6 bases; bases with no gene match: 15. Germline CDR1 and CDR2: DFQATT and SNEGSKA (reference sequence). This CDR3 is built from 15 residues. The data belong to a study of identical twins. TCRdb recomputed calls from the 5' RACE reads with MiXCR, one row per CDR3 protein. The table has around 690,000 distinct CDR3 sequences, 21% seen once. These sequences were also reported in another study, on T cells expressing NK-cell markers. That paper notes: Cells sorted as CD3+CD56+NKG2C+, CD3+CD56+NKG2C- and CD3+CD56-NKG2C+ T cells supplied the TCR beta repertoires.

The specimen was PBMCs. The chain uses TRBV20-1 and TRBJ2-1, with 10 bases fitting TRBD2. The TCR originated in a woman aged 18-30 years in good health. The CDR3, as DNA: TGCAGTGCCCCACGGAGAGCGGGGGGGCCCGGGGAGCAGTTCTTC. Translated: CSAPRRAGGPGEQFF.